These 12 T cell receptor beta chains came from one sample sequenced in a study of T cells in severe cutaneous drug reactions. The iRepertoire multiplex PCR system with TCR subtype-specific primers built both bulk and single-cell libraries. TCRdb reprocessed the multiplex PCR reads, keeping one entry per CDR3 protein, no DNA. Here the sample table reports fewer than 10,000 distinct CDR3 sequences. Sequenced patients had Stevens-Johnson syndrome or toxic epidermal necrolysis caused by carbamazepine. The sequencing input was cells from a skin blister. The receptors were gathered from a human donor with a severe cutaneous adverse drug reaction.

This chain connects TRBV4-1 to TRBJ2-2; TCRdb's D gene call, TRBD2, goes unchecked for lack of DNA. CDR1 MGHRA and CDR2 YSYEKL come from the germline V gene. The CDR3 totals 16 residues. The CDR3 region is CASSPLLAGDTGELFF.

This chain links TRBV20-1 with TRBJ2-3. This CDR3 has 17 residues. Germline loops: CDR1 DFQATT, CDR2 SNEGSKA (reference sequence). The CDR3 protein is CSAGPSGIRGSTDTQYF.

The chain uses TRBV4-1 and TRBJ2-3. The CDR3 runs 15 residues. The V gene's germline CDR1 is MGHRA and CDR2 YSYEKL. The CDR3 is CASSQAQSSTDTQYF.

This chain links TRBV6-6 with TRBJ2-7. Germline values: CDR1 MNHNY, CDR2 SVGAGI (reference sequence). The CDR3 consists of 14 residues. CDR3 in amino acids: CASRQSNPSYEQYF.

According to its frequency, this clonotype is medium-sized. The chain links TRBV6-2 or TRBV6-3 to TRBJ1-1. The CDR3 consists of 13 residues. Germline lookup yields CDR1 MNHEY and CDR2 SVGEGT. Here the CDR3 reads CASSYWQNTEAFF.

The rearrangement uses TRBV12-3 or TRBV12-4 and TRBJ2-3; checking the TCRdb D call of TRBD2 is not possible without DNA. The CDR3 contains 13 residues. This CDR3 is CASSPLLGTITYF.

The chain uses TRBV6-1 and TRBJ2-5. Germline lookup yields CDR1 MNHNS and CDR2 SASEGT. The CDR3 extends over 15 amino acids. CDR3: CASSEGGWVEETQYF.

CDR3 sequence reads: CASSEKGANTGELFF. The chain combines TRBV25-1 with TRBJ2-2. The CDR3 length is 15 residues. Germline CDR1 reads MGHDK; CDR2 reads SYGVNS.

CDR3 residues: CASSYGGPNTEAFF. The chain employs TRBV6-2 or TRBV6-3 and TRBJ1-1; there is no DNA to check the TCRdb D call of TRBD1. The CDR3 has 14 residues. Germline values: CDR1 MNHEY, CDR2 SVGEGT.

The chain is built from TRBV6-5 and TRBJ2-7; TCRdb's assignment of TRBD1 cannot be checked, as there is no DNA. The V gene's germline CDR1 is MNHEY and CDR2 SVGAGI. There are 14 residues in the CDR3. CDR3 sequence reads: CASSYGTGGREQYF.

The chain employs TRBV5-1 and TRBJ2-7; TCRdb's D call, TRBD1, is unchecked because there is no DNA. The germline CDR1 and CDR2 sequences are SGHRS and YFSETQ. There are 14 residues in the CDR3. Here the CDR3 reads CASSSGTGEYEQYF.

This clonotype counts as medium-sized by frequency. J is TRBJ2-3 and V is TRBV2. The germline V gene encodes CDR1 SNHLY and CDR2 FYNNEI. This CDR3 comprises 15 residues. CDR3 amino acids: CASLVVSSSTDTQYF.